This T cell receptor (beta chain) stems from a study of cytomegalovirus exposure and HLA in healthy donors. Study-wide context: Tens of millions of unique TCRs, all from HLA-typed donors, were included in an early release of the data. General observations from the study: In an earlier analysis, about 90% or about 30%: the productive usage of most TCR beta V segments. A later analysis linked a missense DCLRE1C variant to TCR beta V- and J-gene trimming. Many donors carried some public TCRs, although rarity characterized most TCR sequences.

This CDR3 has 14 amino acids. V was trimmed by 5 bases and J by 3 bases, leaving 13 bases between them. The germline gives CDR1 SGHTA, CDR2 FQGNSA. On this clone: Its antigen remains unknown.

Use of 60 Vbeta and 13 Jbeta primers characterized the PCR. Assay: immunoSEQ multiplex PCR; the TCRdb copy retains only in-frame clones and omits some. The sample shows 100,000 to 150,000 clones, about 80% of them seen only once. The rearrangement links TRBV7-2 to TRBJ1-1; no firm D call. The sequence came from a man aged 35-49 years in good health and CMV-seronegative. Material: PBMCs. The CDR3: CASSPKTAYTEAFF. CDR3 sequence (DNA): TGTGCCAGCAGCCCTAAAACAGCTTACACTGAAGCTTTCTTT.